The clone carrying this T cell receptor beta chain was detected many times. Its antigen is unidentified. Generated by immunoSEQ multiplex PCR, the TCRdb table keeps only in-frame clones and is missing some. Altogether 40,000 or so clones were found in the sample, and no singletons occur. Per germline, CDR1 SGHDT and CDR2 YYEEEE. The CDR3 has 16 residues. J gave up 6 bases and V 2 bases, and 12 bases lay outside the gene matches. This sample stems from a study of T cells after posttransplantation cyclophosphamide. Overall study findings and caveats: Blood and skin or GI T cell repertoires showed limited TRB overlap.

The sequencing sample was made of PBMCs. This TCR was sampled from a man in his thirties or forties in good health and a related stem cell transplant donor. The chain employs TRBV5-6 and TRBJ1-1; 8 bases fit TRBD1. DNA for the CDR3: TGTGCCAGCAGCTTAGCAGGGGGCGCGGAGTATTCTGAAGCTTTCTTT. Translating gives CASSLAGGAEYSEAFF.